This T cell receptor beta chain comes out of a study of T cells in localized non-small cell lung cancer. Generated by immunoSEQ multiplex PCR, the TCRdb table keeps only in-frame clones and is missing some. This table has about 72,000 clones, roughly 81% appearing once. The CDR3 is made up of 14 amino acids. Trimming stripped 5 bases from V and 11 bases from J, with 18 bases between. Germline V gene sequence: CDR1 MNHNS, CDR2 SASEGT. The sequencing used peripheral blood, collected before any cancer treatment. The receptor comes from a female donor aged 60 or older with stage I lung adenocarcinoma. J is TRBJ1-4 and V is TRBV6-1; D possibly corresponds to TRBD1 (6 bases). CDR3 region: CASSKTGTPGKLFF. CDR3 coding DNA: TGTGCCAGCAGTAAAACAGGGACCCCGGGGAAACTGTTTTTT.